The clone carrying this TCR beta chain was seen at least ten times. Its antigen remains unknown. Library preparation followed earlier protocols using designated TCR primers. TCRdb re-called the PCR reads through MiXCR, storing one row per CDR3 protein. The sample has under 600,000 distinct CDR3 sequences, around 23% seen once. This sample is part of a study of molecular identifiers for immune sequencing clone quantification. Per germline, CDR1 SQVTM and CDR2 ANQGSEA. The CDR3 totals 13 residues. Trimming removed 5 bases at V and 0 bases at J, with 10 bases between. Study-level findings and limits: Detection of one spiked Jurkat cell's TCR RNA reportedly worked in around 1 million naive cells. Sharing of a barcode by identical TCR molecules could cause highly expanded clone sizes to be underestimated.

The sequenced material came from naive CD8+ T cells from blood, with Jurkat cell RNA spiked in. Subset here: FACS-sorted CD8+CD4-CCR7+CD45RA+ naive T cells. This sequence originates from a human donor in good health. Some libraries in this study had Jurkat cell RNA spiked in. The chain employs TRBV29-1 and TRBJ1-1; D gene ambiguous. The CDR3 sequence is CSVYGEMNTEAFF. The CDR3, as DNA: TGCAGCGTTTATGGGGAGATGAACACTGAAGCTTTCTTT.